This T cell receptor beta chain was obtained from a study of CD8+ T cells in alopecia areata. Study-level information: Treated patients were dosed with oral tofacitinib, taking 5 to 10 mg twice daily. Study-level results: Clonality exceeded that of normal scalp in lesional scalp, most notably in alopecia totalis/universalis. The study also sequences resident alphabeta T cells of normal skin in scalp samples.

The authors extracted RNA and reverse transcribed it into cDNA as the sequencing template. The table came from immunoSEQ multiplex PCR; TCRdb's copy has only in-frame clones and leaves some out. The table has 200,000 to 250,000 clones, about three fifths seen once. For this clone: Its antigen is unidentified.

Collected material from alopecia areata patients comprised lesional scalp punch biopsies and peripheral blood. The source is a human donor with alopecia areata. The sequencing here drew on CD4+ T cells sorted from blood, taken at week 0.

CDR3 sequence: CAWSVRGAVTDTQYF. In DNA form, the CDR3 reads TGTGCCTGGAGTGTGAGAGGGGCGGTGACAGATACGCAGTATTTT. The chain couples TRBV30 to TRBJ2-3; D is possibly TRBD1 or TRBD2 (5 bases each). The CDR3 is 15 amino acids. V was pared by 0 bases and J by 3 bases, with 13 bases between. The germline V gene encodes CDR1 GTSNPN and CDR2 SVGIG (reference sequence).